This passage covers 8 T cell receptor beta chains from one sample sequenced in a study of shared clonotypes between healthy human individuals. Clones were read by immunoSEQ multiplex PCR, and TCRdb kept only the in-frame ones, dropping some. The data show under 850,000 clones, with roughly 72% seen just once and approximately 2% held by the top ten. The material sequenced was memory CD4+ T cells sorted from blood. Subset indicated: CD45RA-negative fraction. Every receptor here comes from a woman aged 25 to 39 in good health.

The V and J genes are TRBV2 and TRBJ2-1, with 8 bases fitting TRBD2. There are 14 residues in the CDR3. Unmatched junction bases numbered 2, after V lost 4 bases and J lost 3 bases. The V gene's germline CDR1 is SNHLY and CDR2 FYNNEI. The CDR3 spells CASSALAGYNEQFF. Here the CDR3 DNA reads TGTGCCAGCAGTGCTCTAGCGGGCTACAATGAGCAGTTCTTC.

Only one count was recorded for this clone. This chain connects TRBV11-3 to TRBJ1-1; D unclear. Germline CDR1 SGHNT, CDR2 YENEEA. V was cut by 1 base and J by 1 base, with 10 bases left in between. The CDR3 is 15 residues long. The CDR3 DNA reads as TGTGCCAGCAGCTTAGCGATGGTTGCGAACACTGAAGCTTTCTTT. Encoded protein: CASSLAMVANTEAFF.

The V call is TRBV19, the J call TRBJ1-2; 8 bases agree with TRBD1. The length of the CDR3 is 15 residues. CDR1 is LNHDA and CDR2 is SQIVND in the germline V gene (reference sequence). J lost 5 bases, V lost 6 bases, and 11 bases had no gene match. For the CDR3, the DNA is TGTGCCAGTAGAGCCCTCGACAGGGGAGGATATGGCTACACCTTC. Translated, it gives CASRALDRGGYGYTF.

V usage is TRBV7-9 and J usage is TRBJ2-3; 11 bases are a match to TRBD2. Per germline, CDR1 SEHNR and CDR2 FQNEAQ (reference sequence). The CDR3 extends over 14 amino acids. The trim removed 8 bases at V and 3 bases at J, leaving 4 bases unmatched. For the CDR3, the DNA is TGTGCCAGCGGACGGACTAGCGGGACAGATACGCAGTATTTT. It yields the protein CASGRTSGTDTQYF.

This chain connects TRBV19 to TRBJ1-1, with no clear D. Between the trimmed V and J ends, which lost 5 bases and 0 bases, there was a span of 4 bases. The V gene's germline CDR1 is LNHDA and CDR2 SQIVND (reference sequence). The CDR3 has 12 residues. CDR3 bases: TGTGCCAGTAGTTTTCTGAACACTGAAGCTTTCTTT. It encodes CASSFLNTEAFF.

The chain uses TRBV5-6 and TRBJ2-1; TRBD1 or TRBD2 may be the D gene (5 bases each). The V end was cut by 0 bases, the J end by 0 bases, with 7 bases between. CDR3 length: 15 amino acids. Germline V gene data show CDR1 as SGHDT and CDR2 as YYEEEE. CDR3 sequence reads: CASSLAGHSYNEQFF. Written as DNA, the CDR3 is TGTGCCAGCAGCTTGGCGGGGCACTCCTACAATGAGCAGTTCTTC.

The rearrangement links TRBV18 to TRBJ1-3; D is unclear. CDR1 KGHSH and CDR2 LQKENI come from the germline V gene. CDR3 length: 16 residues. Trimming cost V 2 bases and J 0 bases, with 11 bases left between them. The CDR3 bases are TGTGCCAGCTCACCAGCGACGGGAGGCTCTGGAAACACCATATATTTT. This translates into CASSPATGGSGNTIYF.

CDR3 sequence (DNA): TGTGCCAGCAGCCCGACTAGCGGGAGGGCGGATACGCAGTATTTT. This gives the protein CASSPTSGRADTQYF. This chain connects TRBV7-9 to TRBJ2-3; 14 nucleotides agree with TRBD2. V shed 5 bases and J 6 bases; nucleotides not matched to a gene: 4. Germline lookup yields CDR1 SEHNR and CDR2 FQNEAQ (reference sequence). The length of the CDR3 is 15 residues.